The clone carrying this T cell receptor beta chain was found a few times. Its antigen is unknown. The V and J ends lost 3 bases and 2 bases respectively, with 14 bases between them. Germline CDR1 is SGHKS and CDR2 is YYEKEE (reference sequence). This CDR3 is built from 15 residues. Stated time point: newly diagnosed GD, antithyroid drugs for less than 3 months. There was RNA extracted from PBMCs, and the TCR library was made from it. Researchers made TCR beta libraries by using iRepertoire HTBI primers and running Arm-PCR on CDR3 regions. From the multiplex PCR reads, TCRdb called clonotypes with MiXCR, one entry per CDR3 protein. The sample consists of about 620,000 distinct CDR3 sequences, roughly 15% of them appearing once. This specimen belongs to a study of regulatory T cells in long-lasting Graves disease. Study findings and constraints: Persistent disease favored TRBV28, TRBJ1-2 and TRBJ2-5.

The same sample was also used in a study of T cells in Graves' hyperthyroidism and ophthalmopathy. That work adds: Stable hyperthyroidism was separated from ophthalmopathy by a model based on 13 V-J features.

This chain uses TRBV5-5 with TRBJ1-1; D may be TRBD1 (6 bases). The sequence was obtained from a woman in her twenties or thirties with Graves disease. The material sequenced was peripheral blood mononuclear cells (PBMCs), taken at new diagnosis, from a patient treated with antithyroid drugs. CDR3 residues: CASSWEWTVNTEAFF. In nucleotides, the CDR3 is TGTGCCAGCAGCTGGGAATGGACAGTTAACACTGAAGCTTTCTTT.